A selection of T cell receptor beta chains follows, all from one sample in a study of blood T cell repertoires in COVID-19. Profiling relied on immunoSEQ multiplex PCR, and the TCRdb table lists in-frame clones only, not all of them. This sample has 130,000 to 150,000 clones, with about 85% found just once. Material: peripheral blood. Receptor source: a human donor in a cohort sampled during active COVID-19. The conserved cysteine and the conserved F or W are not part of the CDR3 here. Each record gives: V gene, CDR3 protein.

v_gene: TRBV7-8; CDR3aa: ASSPTIRSGGAYEQF
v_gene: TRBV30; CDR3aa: AWSRRVQETQY
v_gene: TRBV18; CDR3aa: ASSSPRRGDNEQF
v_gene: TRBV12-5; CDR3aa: ASGRQGGTEAF
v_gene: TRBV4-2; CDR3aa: ASSQRTGGNTEAF
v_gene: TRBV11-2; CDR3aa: ASSLVPGWYYGYT
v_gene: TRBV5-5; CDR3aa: ASSRTVNTEAF
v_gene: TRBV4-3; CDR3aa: ASSQVVQGTYEQY
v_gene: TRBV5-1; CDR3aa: ASSLARQGTDTQY
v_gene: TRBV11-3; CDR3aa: ASSLEAGATEAF
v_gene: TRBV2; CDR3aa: ASSGGAGELF
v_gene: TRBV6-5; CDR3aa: ASSRRDKEQY
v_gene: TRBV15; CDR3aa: ATSRDGGRSGNTIY
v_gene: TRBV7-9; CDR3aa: ASSSQTGGSNQPQH
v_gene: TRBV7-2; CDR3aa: ASSISGGSSYEQY
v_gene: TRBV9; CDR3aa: ASSARDKRGTNEKLF
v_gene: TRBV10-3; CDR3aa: ATTTSGAADTQY
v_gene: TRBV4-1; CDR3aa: ASSRGDRNEAF
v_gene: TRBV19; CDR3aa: ASSTRDTQY
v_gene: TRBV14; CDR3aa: ASSQQDRAHGNTIY
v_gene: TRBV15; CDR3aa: ATSGYRGGNEQY
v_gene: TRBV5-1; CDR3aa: ASSSGTGGESYT
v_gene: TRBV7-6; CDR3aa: ASSRGGLAGGTDTQY
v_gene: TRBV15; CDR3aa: ATSRIQGRDGYT
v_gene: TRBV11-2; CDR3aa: ASSPDRIVAF
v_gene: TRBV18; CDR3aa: ASSPGVNTEAF
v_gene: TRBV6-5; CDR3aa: ATEQTGAGNTIY
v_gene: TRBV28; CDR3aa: ASSPLGGVGTEAF
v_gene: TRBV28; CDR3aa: ASKPGTGGQPQH